The 22 T cell receptor beta chains listed next were all sequenced from one sample in a study of human CD8 memory T cell subsets. Designated as TPEX, the CCR7+ PD-1+ TIGIT+ early memory CD8+ T cells showed dysfunctional, exhausted-like traits. The TCR beta sequencing libraries came from UMI-labeled 5' RACE. TCRdb re-called the 5' RACE reads and shows each CDR3 protein once, DNA omitted. This sample contains over 6,500 distinct CDR3 sequences. The source material was CD8+ T cells from PBMCs. The origin of the receptors is a human donor in good health.

The chain combines TRBV19 with TRBJ2-3; TCRdb returns TRBD2, unconfirmable since there is no DNA. The CDR3 totals 15 residues. Germline CDR1 reads LNHDA; CDR2 reads SQIVND (reference sequence). The CDR3 sequence is CASSIIGGRADTQYF. Full variable domain (remainder filled in from reference TRBV19 and TRBJ2-3): DGGITQSPKYLFRKEGQNVTLSCEQNLNHDAMYWYRQDPGQGLRLIYYSQIVNDFQKGDIAEGYSVSREKKESFPLTVTSAQKNPTAFYLCASSIIGGRADTQYFGPGTRLTVL.

The chain links TRBV4-2 to TRBJ2-7; there is no DNA to check the TCRdb D call of TRBD2. Germline V gives CDR1 LGHNA, CDR2 YNFKEQ. CDR3 size: 15 residues. CDR3: CASSQEASGTYEQYF.

The V call is TRBV28, the J call TRBJ1-1; the D call from TCRdb, TRBD1, cannot be confirmed without DNA. This CDR3 comprises 15 residues. Looked up from germline, CDR1 is MDHEN and CDR2 is SYDVKM. CDR3 sequence reads: CASRPYQGRNTEAFF.

The chain is built from TRBV6-2 or TRBV6-3 and TRBJ2-3; lacking DNA, the TRBD1 call made by TCRdb goes unchecked. The CDR3 totals 15 residues. The germline CDR1 and CDR2 sequences are MNHEY and SVGEGT. This chain's CDR3 is CASSWTGSSTDTQYF.

CDR3 amino acids: CASSQVRARGEQFF. This sequence joins TRBV4-3 and TRBJ2-1; TCRdb's assignment of TRBD2 cannot be checked, as there is no DNA. This CDR3 region has 14 residues. Germline-derived CDR1 and CDR2 are LGHNA and YSLEER.

V is TRBV9 and J is TRBJ2-1; the D call of TRBD2 rests on TCRdb alone, since no DNA is present to check it. Germline V gene data show CDR1 as SGDLS and CDR2 as YYNGEE. The CDR3 is made up of 15 amino acids. CDR3 loop: CASSVSGLDHNEQFF.

Frequency places this clonotype as medium-sized. The chain has TRBV20-1 and TRBJ2-7. Germline V gene sequence: CDR1 DFQATT, CDR2 SNEGSKA (reference sequence). CDR3 length equals 11 residues. The CDR3 sequence is CSGSISYEQYF.

This clonotype is classed as medium-sized by frequency. The V call is TRBV20-1, the J call TRBJ1-5. The CDR3 totals 14 residues. Looked up from germline, CDR1 is DFQATT and CDR2 is SNEGSKA (reference sequence). CDR3 in amino acids: CSASERTANQPQHF.

This chain links TRBV24-1 with TRBJ2-7; the D call from TCRdb, TRBD1, cannot be confirmed without DNA. The CDR3 covers 14 residues. Germline V gene lookup returns CDR1 KGHDR and CDR2 SFDVKD. The chain's CDR3 is CATSTGTGIDEQYF.

This clonotype counts as medium-sized by frequency. The V gene is TRBV4-1, the J gene TRBJ1-5; TCRdb's D gene call, TRBD1, goes unchecked for lack of DNA. The CDR3 contains 15 residues. Germline assignment: CDR1 MGHRA and CDR2 YSYEKL. CDR3 region: CASSRRQDSNQPQHF.

The chain uses TRBV27 and TRBJ2-7; TCRdb returns TRBD1, unconfirmable since there is no DNA. Germline assignment: CDR1 MNHEY and CDR2 SMNVEV (reference sequence). The CDR3 totals 15 residues. The CDR3 protein is CASSLSGGLPYEQYF.

V is TRBV29-1 and J is TRBJ2-7; absent DNA, TCRdb's TRBD1 call cannot be checked. The CDR3 runs to 14 residues. Germline CDR1 is SQVTM and CDR2 is ANQGSEA. CDR3 residues: CSVLSRDGAYEQYF.

This clonotype is deemed medium-sized by its frequency. The V gene is TRBV4-1, the J gene TRBJ2-1; TCRdb lists TRBD1, though no DNA is available to test this call. The CDR3 is 15 amino acids. Germline CDR1 MGHRA, CDR2 YSYEKL. The CDR3 is CASSQDRSEGNEQFF.

The V call is TRBV28, the J call TRBJ1-3; TCRdb outputs TRBD1, but without DNA this stays unchecked. This CDR3 is 15 amino acids long. The germline gives CDR1 MDHEN, CDR2 SYDVKM. The CDR3 sequence: CASSLTDNRGHTIYF.

The V call is TRBV4-3, the J call TRBJ2-7. CDR1 is LGHNA and CDR2 is YSLEER in the germline V gene. The CDR3 runs 13 residues. The CDR3 protein is CASSQDQSYEQYF.

This chain uses TRBV11-2 with TRBJ2-7; checking the TCRdb D call of TRBD1 is not possible without DNA. The germline gives CDR1 SGHAT, CDR2 FQNNGV. The CDR3 totals 14 residues. The CDR3 sequence is CASSTGTGGNEQYF.

V gene TRBV28 combines with J gene TRBJ2-2; lacking DNA, the TRBD2 call made by TCRdb goes unchecked. CDR1 is MDHEN, CDR2 SYDVKM, per germline. The length of the CDR3 is 15 residues. The CDR3 region is CASTGGVRNTGELFF. The full variable domain, rest sourced from reference TRBV28 and TRBJ2-2, is DVKVTQSSRYLVKRTGEKVFLECVQDMDHENMFWYRQDPGLGLRLIYFSYDVKMKEKGDIPEGYSVSREKKERFSLILESASTNQTSMYLCASTGGVRNTGELFFGEGSRLTVL.

This clonotype counts as medium-sized by frequency. This chain joins TRBV20-1 and TRBJ1-5. CDR3 size: 15 residues. Germline CDR1 DFQATT, CDR2 SNEGSKA (reference sequence). This chain's CDR3 is CSAIDDEDSNQPQHF.

The gene calls are TRBV20-1 and TRBJ2-5; TCRdb outputs TRBD2, but without DNA this stays unchecked. The CDR3 has 16 residues. The germline V gene has CDR1 DFQATT and CDR2 SNEGSKA (reference sequence). The CDR3 here is CSARKSSGSLQETQYF.

This chain links TRBV11-2 with TRBJ2-7; absent DNA, TCRdb's TRBD2 call cannot be checked. CDR1 and CDR2 from the germline V gene are SGHAT and FQNNGV. This CDR3 has 15 residues. The CDR3 region is CASSPVGAGAYEQYF. Using reference TRBV11-2 and TRBJ2-7 for the parts outside the CDR3, the full variable domain is EAGVAQSPRYKIIEKRQSVAFWCNPISGHATLYWYQQILGQGPKLLIQFQNNGVVDDSQLPKDRFSAERLKGVDSTLKIQPAKLEDSAVYLCASSPVGAGAYEQYFGPGTRLTVT.

This sequence joins TRBV10-3 and TRBJ2-1; TCRdb proposes TRBD1, but this gene call is untestable without DNA. Germline CDR1 is ENHRY and CDR2 is SYGVKD. CDR3 length: 13 residues. The CDR3 spells CAISRDTGDEQFF.

The chain couples TRBV7-8 to TRBJ2-7; there is no DNA to check the TCRdb D call of TRBD1. Per the germline V gene, CDR1 is SGHVS and CDR2 is FQNEAQ. The CDR3 is made up of 18 amino acids. The CDR3: CASSLRQGGAGPPYEQYF.